This TCR beta chain was recorded in a study of blood T cell repertoires in COVID-19. Methods used by the authors: Quantification of nucleated cells was approximated via reference gene primer amplification. The protocol was immunoSEQ multiplex PCR, while the TCRdb copy is restricted to in-frame clones and leaves out a portion. The V and J calls and clone size come from that table; D and trimming were worked out from the DNA. The sample includes about 350,000 clones, 87% of them seen just once. There are 16 residues in the CDR3. The germline CDR1 and CDR2 sequences are GTSNPN and SVGIG (reference sequence). Trimming at V came to 3 bases and at J to 4 bases, leaving 5 bases not matched to a gene. Patients from Seattle were sampled longitudinally, starting during active infection.

The sequence was obtained from a woman in her forties or fifties with COVID-19, enrolled during active disease. Sequences were obtained from peripheral blood. The chain is built from TRBV30 and TRBJ2-2; 13 nucleotides align to TRBD2. The chain's CDR3 is CAWSTRTSGSTGELFF. The CDR3 nucleotides are TGTGCCTGGAGCACCAGGACTAGCGGGAGCACCGGGGAGCTGTTTTTT.